This is a list of T cell receptor beta chains from one sample in a study of blood T cell repertoires in COVID-19. Method: immunoSEQ multiplex PCR; TCRdb's copy keeps in-frame clones and lacks some. The profile shows about 62,000 clones, around 90% of them singletons. Material for sequencing was peripheral blood. Receptors were obtained from a human donor in a cohort sampled during active COVID-19. CDR3s include the opening cysteine and the closing phenylalanine or tryptophan. Each record gives: V gene, CDR3 length, J gene, clone size, D gene, CDR3 protein, CDR3 DNA. The D gene is left open where the match is weak. Only some rows state a clone size, as once, few, many or a class for expanded clones.

TRBV6-5	13	TRBJ1-1	NA	NA	CASYREGNTEAFF	TGTGCCAGCTACAGGGAGGGGAACACTGAAGCTTTCTTT
TRBV6-4	15	TRBJ2-2	NA	TRBD2	CASKVAGGYTGELFF	TGTGCCAGCAAAGTAGCGGGGGGGTACACCGGGGAGCTGTTTTTT
TRBV7-2	16	TRBJ1-5	NA	TRBD1	CASSLETGGGNQPQHF	TGTGCCAGCAGCTTAGAGACAGGGGGCGGCAATCAGCCCCAGCATTTT
TRBV4-3	15	TRBJ2-7	NA	TRBD1	CASSLQYRGSYEQYF	TGCGCCAGCAGCCTTCAGTACAGGGGTTCCTACGAGCAGTACTTC
TRBV28	16	TRBJ1-2	once	NA	CASSPPPGAVLGGYTF	TGTGCCAGCAGCCCACCCCCAGGGGCTGTCCTAGGTGGCTACACCTTC
TRBV9	14	TRBJ1-4	NA	NA	CASSVGVQTEKLFF	TGTGCCAGCAGCGTAGGGGTACAGACGGAAAAACTGTTTTTT
TRBV6-6	12	TRBJ1-2	NA	TRBD1	CASSGTDYGYTF	TGTGCCAGCAGCGGGACAGACTATGGCTACACCTTC
TRBV3-1/TRBV3-2	15	TRBJ1-1	NA	NA	CASSQDSFMNTEAFF	TGTGCCAGCAGCCAAGATAGTTTCATGAACACTGAAGCTTTCTTT
TRBV7-6	15	TRBJ2-5	NA	TRBD1	CASSSRGRDRETQYF	TGTGCCAGCAGCTCCCGGGGACGGGACAGAGAGACCCAGTACTTC
TRBV18	13	TRBJ1-1	NA	TRBD1	CASGTEANTEAFF	TGTGCCAGTGGGACAGAGGCTAACACTGAAGCTTTCTTT
TRBV2	15	TRBJ2-6	once	NA	CASQLGGTGANVLTF	TGTGCCAGCCAGTTAGGGGGAACTGGGGCCAACGTCCTGACTTTC
TRBV27	14	TRBJ1-1	few	NA	CASRVGTWNTEAFF	TGTGCCAGTCGCGTTGGGACTTGGAACACTGAAGCTTTCTTT
TRBV28	14	TRBJ1-2	NA	NA	CASSPPGGSYGYTF	TGTGCCAGCAGCCCCCCTGGGGGGAGCTATGGCTACACCTTC
TRBV30	13	TRBJ1-5	NA	NA	CAWSVQGHQPQHF	TGTGCCTGGAGTGTACAGGGTCATCAGCCCCAGCATTTT
TRBV2	13	TRBJ1-1	NA	NA	CAPQGGLNTEAFF	TGTGCCCCCCAGGGCGGATTGAACACTGAAGCTTTCTTT
TRBV4-1	16	TRBJ2-3	NA	TRBD2	CASSQTTSGGSDTQYF	TGCGCCAGCAGCCAAACGACTAGCGGGGGGTCAGATACGCAGTATTTT
TRBV30	11	TRBJ2-1	once	NA	CAWKGRNEQFF	TGTGCCTGGAAGGGGCGGAATGAGCAGTTCTTC
TRBV11-2	16	TRBJ2-1	NA	TRBD2	CASILNSGRALGEQFF	TGTGCCAGCATCCTAAATAGCGGGAGGGCCTTGGGTGAGCAGTTCTTC
TRBV7-9	13	TRBJ2-6	NA	NA	CASSLPGANVLTF	TGTGCCAGCAGCCTCCCTGGGGCCAACGTCCTGACTTTC
TRBV11-3	15	TRBJ2-2	NA	NA	CASSLSSGLTGELFF	TGTGCCAGCAGCTTATCATCCGGACTCACCGGGGAGCTGTTTTTT
TRBV2	16	TRBJ2-6	NA	TRBD2	CASSDGGGVGANVLTF	TGTGCCAGCAGTGACGGTGGGGGGGTAGGGGCCAACGTCCTGACTTTC
TRBV21-1	17	TRBJ2-2	NA	NA	CASSKAGGATNTGELFF	TGTGCCAGCAGCAAAGCTGGGGGCGCAACGAACACCGGGGAGCTGTTTTTT
TRBV30	13	TRBJ1-1	NA	NA	CAWSAQGFTEAFF	TGTGCCTGGAGCGCGCAGGGTTTCACTGAAGCTTTCTTT
TRBV27	18	TRBJ2-2	NA	TRBD2	CASSRRATSGSFPGELFF	TGTGCCAGCAGCCGCCGGGCCACTAGCGGGAGTTTTCCCGGGGAGCTGTTTTTT
TRBV28	15	TRBJ2-6	once	TRBD1	CASKTGGPGANVLTF	TGTGCCAGCAAGACAGGGGGCCCTGGGGCCAACGTCCTGACTTTC
TRBV6-6	15	TRBJ1-2	NA	TRBD1	CASSYSILDRDGYTF	TGTGCCAGCAGTTACTCGATTCTGGACAGGGACGGCTACACCTTC
TRBV7-3	15	TRBJ2-2	NA	TRBD1	CASSLSGGYTGELFF	TGTGCCAGCAGCTTATCAGGGGGCTACACCGGGGAGCTGTTTTTT
TRBV7-8	15	TRBJ2-3	NA	NA	CASSLAVRGSDTQYF	TGTGCCAGCAGCTTAGCGGTGCGGGGTAGCGATACGCAGTATTTT
TRBV4-1	15	TRBJ1-6	once	TRBD1	CASEKGQGDNSPLHF	TGCGCCAGCGAAAAAGGACAGGGCGATAATTCACCCCTCCACTTT
TRBV11-2	16	TRBJ2-3	NA	NA	CASSFSSYPRADTQYF	TGTGCCAGCAGCTTCTCTTCTTACCCTCGGGCAGATACGCAGTATTTT
TRBV19	16	TRBJ1-1	NA	NA	CASSKGARAGNTEAFF	TGTGCCAGTAGTAAGGGTGCGAGGGCGGGGAACACTGAAGCTTTCTTT
TRBV9	16	TRBJ2-2	NA	TRBD2	CASSPREGRQGGELFF	TGTGCCAGCAGCCCCCGGGAGGGGAGACAAGGCGGGGAGCTGTTTTTT
TRBV7-2	17	TRBJ1-1	NA	TRBD1	CASSTLGGTVASTEAFF	TGTGCCAGCAGCACCCTTGGCGGGACAGTCGCTAGCACTGAAGCTTTCTTT
TRBV29-1	16	TRBJ2-3	NA	TRBD1	CSVDRDKPISTDTQYF	TGCAGCGTAGACAGGGACAAACCGATCAGCACAGATACGCAGTATTTT
TRBV28	18	TRBJ1-5	NA	NA	CASSLSAYIQGGNQPQHF	TGTGCCAGCAGTTTATCGGCGTACATTCAGGGTGGCAATCAGCCCCAGCATTTT
TRBV7-3	14	TRBJ2-2	NA	TRBD2	CASSLGGRTGELFF	TGTGCCAGCAGCTTAGGCGGGAGGACCGGGGAGCTGTTTTTT